The next 21 T cell receptor beta chains were all read from a single sample in a study of blood T cell repertoires in COVID-19. Libraries were prepared by immunoSEQ multiplex PCR; TCRdb keeps only in-frame clonotypes and omits some of them. The sample shows 150,000 to 200,000 clones, about 76% of them seen only once. Sample: peripheral blood. The receptors were gathered from a woman between 45 and 60 years old with active or convalescent COVID-19.

The chain uses TRBV19 and TRBJ2-4; 14 bases map to TRBD2. The germline V gene encodes CDR1 LNHDA and CDR2 SQIVND (reference sequence). This CDR3 has 23 amino acids. J gave up 1 base and V 5 bases, and 22 bases lay outside the gene matches. CDR3 in amino acids: CASSPRQGRGGLAGVSAKNIQYF. The CDR3 region has the DNA TGTGCCAGTAGTCCCCGACAGGGACGGGGGGGACTAGCGGGAGTTTCGGCCAAAAACATTCAGTACTTC.

The chain links TRBV4-3 to TRBJ1-6, with D unclear. Trimming cost V 1 base and J 9 bases, with 4 bases left between them. The CDR3 sequence is 12 residues long. CDR1 is LGHNA and CDR2 is YSLEER in the germline V gene. The CDR3 sequence is CASSQGVSPLHF. For the CDR3, the DNA is TGCGCCAGCAGCCAAGGAGTTTCACCCCTCCACTTT.

The chain combines TRBV28 with TRBJ2-6; TRBD2 agrees at 10 bases. The CDR3 consists of 17 residues. Per germline, CDR1 MDHEN and CDR2 SYDVKM. J lost 3 bases, V lost 7 bases, and 9 bases had no gene match. The CDR3 DNA is TGTGCCAGCACAAGACTTAGCGGGAGGAATGGGGCCAACGTCCTGACTTTC. This sequence encodes CASTRLSGRNGANVLTF.

This clone was seen only once. The chain carries TRBV23-1 and TRBJ1-4, with 8 bases matching TRBD1. TRBV23-1 is sorted into the ORF group, with uncertain function. The CDR3 has 20 amino acids. V shed 7 bases and J 1 base; nucleotides not matched to a gene: 20. This chain's CDR3 is CASKTTRDRGKPKTNEKLFF. The CDR3 DNA reads as TGCGCCAGCAAAACCACACGTGACAGGGGAAAACCAAAAACTAATGAAAAACTGTTTTTT.

The chain has TRBV2 and TRBJ1-2, with TRBD1 identical over 9 bases. Trimming cost V 2 bases and J 8 bases; bases outside gene matches: 9. The CDR3 extends over 15 amino acids. From germline, CDR1 is SNHLY and CDR2 FYNNEI. CDR3 region: CASSETRTGVEGYTF. CDR3 DNA: TGTGCCAGCAGTGAAACCCGGACAGGGGTTGAAGGCTACACCTTC.

This clone was seen only once. The CDR3 is CASTGTFGANVLTF. The CDR3 nucleotides are TGTGCCAGTACCGGGACATTTGGAGCCAACGTCCTGACTTTC. The J gene is TRBJ2-6, the V gene TRBV19, with D possibly matching TRBD1 (6 bases). From germline, CDR1 is LNHDA and CDR2 SQIVND (reference sequence). This CDR3 comprises 14 residues. V was shortened by 7 bases and J by 7 bases, with 14 bases between the two germline ends.

The chain uses TRBV29-1 and TRBJ1-1; D gene ambiguous. Trimming took off 4 bases at V and 1 base at J, with 7 bases between the two ends. Germline lookup yields CDR1 SQVTM and CDR2 ANQGSEA. The CDR3 covers 12 residues. This CDR3 reads CSVAHRNTEAFF. DNA of the CDR3: TGCAGCGTTGCCCACAGGAACACTGAAGCTTTCTTT.

The chain has TRBV7-9 and TRBJ1-4, with a weak D call TRBD1 (5 bases). Trimming pared 5 bases from V and 0 bases from J, leaving 13 bases between. Germline assignment: CDR1 SEHNR and CDR2 FQNEAQ (reference sequence). This CDR3 has 16 residues. The CDR3: CASSLRGDPTNEKLFF. In DNA form, the CDR3 reads TGTGCCAGCAGCCTACGGGGGGATCCAACTAATGAAAAACTGTTTTTT.

The chain is built from TRBV10-3 and TRBJ2-3, with TRBD2 matching over 15 bases. The CDR3 contains 15 residues. The V gene end was trimmed by 9 bases and the J gene end by 2 bases; junction bases not matched to a gene: 3. Germline loops: CDR1 ENHRY, CDR2 SYGVKD. This chain's CDR3 is CAIGTSGGNTDTQYF. Written as DNA, the CDR3 is TGTGCCATTGGGACTAGCGGGGGGAACACAGATACGCAGTATTTT.

This clone was picked up one time. The chain couples TRBV19 to TRBJ2-1, with TRBD2 identical over 8 bases. The CDR3 length is 12 residues. V trimming: 5 bases; J trimming: 9 bases; junction bases outside the gene matches: 3. The V gene's germline CDR1 is LNHDA and CDR2 SQIVND (reference sequence). The CDR3 DNA reads as TGTGCCAGTAGTCCTAGCGGGCGTGAGCAGTTCTTC. Protein sequence: CASSPSGREQFF.

This clone was counted between two and nine times. This chain uses TRBV7-9 with TRBJ1-2; a weak D match, TRBD1 (6 bases). Deletions cut 1 base from V and 9 bases from J, with 15 bases between. Germline loops: CDR1 SEHNR, CDR2 FQNEAQ (reference sequence). This CDR3 comprises 14 residues. The CDR3 region is CASSLDDAGGSYTF. CDR3 sequence (DNA): TGTGCCAGCAGCTTAGACGATGCGGGGGGCAGCTACACCTTC.

The chain recombines TRBV4-3 with TRBJ2-1; the D gene is possibly TRBD2 (5 bases). CDR1 is LGHNA and CDR2 is YSLEER in the germline V gene. The V gene lost 1 base and the J gene lost 7 bases, with 14 bases spanning the gap. The CDR3 spans 15 residues. The CDR3 is CASSQVVASRNEQFF. The CDR3 nucleotides are TGCGCCAGCAGCCAAGTTGTAGCTAGCCGGAATGAGCAGTTCTTC.

The rearrangement links TRBV6-5 to TRBJ1-1; 8 bases map to TRBD1. Trimming cost V 6 bases and J 1 base; bases outside gene matches: 7. The CDR3 consists of 15 residues. CDR1 and CDR2 from the germline V gene are MNHEY and SVGAGI. The CDR3 reads CASRQETGGNTEAFF. In DNA form, the CDR3 reads TGTGCCAGCAGACAAGAAACAGGGGGGAACACTGAAGCTTTCTTT.

There are a few counts of this clone. V usage is TRBV5-1 and J usage is TRBJ2-1; 9 positions match TRBD1. Trimming removed 0 bases from V and 7 bases from J; junction bases left unmatched: 8. CDR1 and CDR2 from the germline V gene are SGHRS and YFSETQ. The CDR3 covers 16 residues. The CDR3 loop reads CASSLVLGTGMNEQFF. The CDR3 DNA reads TGCGCCAGCAGCTTGGTTTTAGGGACAGGGATGAATGAGCAGTTCTTC.

This clone was seen a few times. The chain recombines TRBV5-6 with TRBJ1-5; TRBD1 aligns across 10 bases. The CDR3 spans 15 residues. CDR1 is SGHDT, CDR2 YYEEEE, per germline. Trimming at V came to 3 bases and at J to 4 bases, leaving 4 bases not matched to a gene. The CDR3 sequence: CASSSGTGVNQPQHF. The CDR3 DNA sequence: TGTGCCAGCAGCTCCGGGACAGGGGTAAATCAGCCCCAGCATTTT.

The CDR3 sequence: CASSVLGQGNTEAFF. CDR3 bases: TGTGCCAGTAGTGTTCTGGGACAGGGAAACACTGAAGCTTTCTTT. The rearrangement links TRBV19 to TRBJ1-1; 9 bases agree with TRBD1. From germline, CDR1 is LNHDA and CDR2 SQIVND (reference sequence). The CDR3 length is 15 residues. V lost 5 bases and J lost 2; bases outside the gene matches: 6.

The genes are TRBV19 and TRBJ1-1; D possibly corresponds to TRBD1 (5 bases). CDR1 is LNHDA, CDR2 SQIVND, per germline (reference sequence). V gave up 6 bases and J gave up 1 base, with 12 bases separating them. The CDR3 sequence is 14 residues long. CDR3 DNA: TGTGCCAGTAGAGGGGCAAGACAGAACACTGAAGCTTTCTTT. Its translation: CASRGARQNTEAFF.

This clone appeared many times. The chain is built from TRBV5-4 and TRBJ2-2; TRBD1 aligns across 8 bases. V lost 6 bases to trimming and J lost 4 bases; unmatched junction nucleotides: 8. The CDR3 covers 15 residues. Germline loops: CDR1 SGHNT, CDR2 YYREEE (reference sequence). The CDR3 DNA follows: TGTGCCAGCAACCCTCAGGGGGCGGCCACCGGGGAGCTGTTTTTT. The encoded protein is CASNPQGAATGELFF.

The chain is built from TRBV27 and TRBJ2-1, with 7 positions matching TRBD2. Trimming at V came to 2 bases and at J to 6 bases, leaving 7 bases not matched to a gene. In germline, CDR1 is MNHEY, CDR2 SMNVEV (reference sequence). The CDR3 runs to 15 residues. The CDR3 coding sequence is TGTGCCAGCAGTTTAGCGGGAGATATAGGCAATGAGCAGTTCTTC. The encoded protein is CASSLAGDIGNEQFF.

This clone appeared a single time. The genes are TRBV11-2 and TRBJ2-5; 8 nucleotides match TRBD2. Unmatched junction bases numbered 12, after V lost 1 base and J lost 5 bases. The V gene's germline CDR1 is SGHAT and CDR2 FQNNGV. This CDR3 has 17 residues. The CDR3 DNA reads as TGTGCCAGCAGCTTAGGCGGGGCCCCGGGGGGGGGTGAGACCCAGTACTTC. This codes for CASSLGGAPGGGETQYF.

J is TRBJ1-1 and V is TRBV27, with TRBD1 matching 10 bases. The length of the CDR3 is 14 residues. The trim removed 7 bases at V and 4 bases at J, leaving 6 bases unmatched. Germline V gene lookup returns CDR1 MNHEY and CDR2 SMNVEV (reference sequence). The CDR3 loop is CASTKDRGGTEAFF. The CDR3 DNA reads as TGTGCCAGCACAAAGGACAGGGGGGGCACTGAAGCTTTCTTT.